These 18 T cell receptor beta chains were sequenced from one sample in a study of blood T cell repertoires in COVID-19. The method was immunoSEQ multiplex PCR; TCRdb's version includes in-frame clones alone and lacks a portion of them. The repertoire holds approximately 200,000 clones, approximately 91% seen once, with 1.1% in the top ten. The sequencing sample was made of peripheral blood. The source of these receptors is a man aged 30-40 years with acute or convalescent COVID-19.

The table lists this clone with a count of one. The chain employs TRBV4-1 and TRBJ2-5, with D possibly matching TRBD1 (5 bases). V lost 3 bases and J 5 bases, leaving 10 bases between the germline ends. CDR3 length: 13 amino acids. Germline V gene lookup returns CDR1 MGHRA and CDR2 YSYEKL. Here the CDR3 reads CASSQKSGETQYF. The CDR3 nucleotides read TGCGCCAGCAGCCAGAAATCAGGGGAGACCCAGTACTTC.

The DNA for the CDR3 is TGTGCTAGTGGTTCCCCCGGACTTCATAGCTCGCGTGAAGCTTTCTTT. Encoded protein: CASGSPGLHSSREAFF. The chain carries TRBV12-5 and TRBJ1-1; D is ambiguous. Germline V lookup: CDR1 LGHNT, CDR2 FRNRAP. V dropped 4 bases and J dropped 7 bases, with 22 bases sitting between them. This CDR3 has 16 amino acids.

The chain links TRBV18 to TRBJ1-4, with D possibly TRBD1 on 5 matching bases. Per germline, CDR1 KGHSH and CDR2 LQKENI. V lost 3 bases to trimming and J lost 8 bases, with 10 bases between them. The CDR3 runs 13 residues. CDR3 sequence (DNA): TGTGCCAGCTCACCCGCCGGGGGGGAAAAACTGTTTTTT. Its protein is CASSPAGGEKLFF.

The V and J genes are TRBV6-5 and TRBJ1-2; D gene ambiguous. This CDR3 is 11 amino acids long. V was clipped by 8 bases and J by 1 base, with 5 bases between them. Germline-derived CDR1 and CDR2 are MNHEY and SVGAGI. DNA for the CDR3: TGTGCCAGCCGGAGTAACTATGGCTACACCTTC. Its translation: CASRSNYGYTF.

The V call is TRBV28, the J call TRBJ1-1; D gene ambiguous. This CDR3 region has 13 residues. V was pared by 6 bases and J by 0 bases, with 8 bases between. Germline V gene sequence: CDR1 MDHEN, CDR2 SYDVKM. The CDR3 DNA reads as TGTGCCAGCAGCCCACAGATGAACACTGAAGCTTTCTTT. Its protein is CASSPQMNTEAFF.

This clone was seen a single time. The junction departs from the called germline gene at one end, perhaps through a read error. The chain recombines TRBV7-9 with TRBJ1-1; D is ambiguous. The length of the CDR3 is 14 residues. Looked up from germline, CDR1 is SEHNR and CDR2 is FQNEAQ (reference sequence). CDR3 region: CASSLVGRNPEAFF. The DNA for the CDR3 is TGTGCCAGCAGCTTAGTCGGCAGGAACCCTGAAGCTTTCTTT.

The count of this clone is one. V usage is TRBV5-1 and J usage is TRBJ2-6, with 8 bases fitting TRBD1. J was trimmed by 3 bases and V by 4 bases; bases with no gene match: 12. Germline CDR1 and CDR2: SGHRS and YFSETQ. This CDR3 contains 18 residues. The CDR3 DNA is TGCGCCAGCAGCAAGGGACAGGACAGAGGTAGTGGGGCCAACGTCCTGACTTTC. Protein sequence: CASSKGQDRGSGANVLTF.

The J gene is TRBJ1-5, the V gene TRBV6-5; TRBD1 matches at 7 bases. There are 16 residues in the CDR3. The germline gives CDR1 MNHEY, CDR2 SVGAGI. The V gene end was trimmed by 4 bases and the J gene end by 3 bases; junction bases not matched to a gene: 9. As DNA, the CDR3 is TGTGCCAGCAGTTCGAGGAGACAGGGCTACAATCAGCCCCAGCATTTT. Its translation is CASSSRRQGYNQPQHF.

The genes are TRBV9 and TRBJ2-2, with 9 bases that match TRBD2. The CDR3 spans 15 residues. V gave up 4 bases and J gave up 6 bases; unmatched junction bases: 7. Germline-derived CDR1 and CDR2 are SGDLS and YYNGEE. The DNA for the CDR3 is TGTGCCAGCAGCTTTAGCGGGAGCTGGGCCGGGGAGCTGTTTTTT. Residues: CASSFSGSWAGELFF.

The CDR3 DNA reads TGTGCCTGGAGTGTGGGCAGGGCTGGCTACACCTTC. It translates to CAWSVGRAGYTF. V is TRBV30 and J is TRBJ1-2, with TRBD1 as a possible D gene (5 bases). Germline V gene lookup returns CDR1 GTSNPN and CDR2 SVGIG (reference sequence). V lost 0 bases and J 7 bases, leaving 9 bases between the germline ends. The CDR3 has 12 amino acids.

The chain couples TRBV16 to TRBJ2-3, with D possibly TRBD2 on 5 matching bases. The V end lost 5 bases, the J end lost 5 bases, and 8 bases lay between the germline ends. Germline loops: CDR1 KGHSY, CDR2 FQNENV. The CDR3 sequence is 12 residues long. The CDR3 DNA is TGTGCCAGCAGCGACTATGGAGATACGCAGTATTTT. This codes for CASSDYGDTQYF.

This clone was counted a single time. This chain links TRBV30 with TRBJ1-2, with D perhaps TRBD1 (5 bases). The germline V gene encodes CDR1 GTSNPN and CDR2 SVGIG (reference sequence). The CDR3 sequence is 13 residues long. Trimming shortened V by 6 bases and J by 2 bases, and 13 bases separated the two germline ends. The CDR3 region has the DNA TGTGCCTGTGACAGTATTCACAACTATGGCTACACCTTC. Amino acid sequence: CACDSIHNYGYTF. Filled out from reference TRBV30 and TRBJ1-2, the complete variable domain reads SQTIHQWPATLVQPVGSPLSLECTVEGTSNPNLYWYRQAAGRGLQLLFYSVGIGQISSEVPQNLSASRPQDRQFILSSKKLLLSDSGFYLCACDSIHNYGYTFGSGTRLTVV.

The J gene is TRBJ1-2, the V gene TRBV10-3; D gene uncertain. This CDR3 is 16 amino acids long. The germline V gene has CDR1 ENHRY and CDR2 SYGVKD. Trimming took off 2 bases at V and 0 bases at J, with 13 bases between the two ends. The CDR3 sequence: CAISEKETGTNYGYTF. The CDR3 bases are TGTGCCATCAGTGAGAAGGAGACGGGGACTAACTATGGCTACACCTTC.

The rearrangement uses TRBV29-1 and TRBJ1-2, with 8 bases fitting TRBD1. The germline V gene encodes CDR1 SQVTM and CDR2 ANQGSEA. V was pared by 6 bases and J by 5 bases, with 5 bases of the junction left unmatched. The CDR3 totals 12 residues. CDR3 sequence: CSVDRTGYGYTF. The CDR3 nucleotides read TGCAGCGTGGACCGGACAGGGTATGGCTACACCTTC.

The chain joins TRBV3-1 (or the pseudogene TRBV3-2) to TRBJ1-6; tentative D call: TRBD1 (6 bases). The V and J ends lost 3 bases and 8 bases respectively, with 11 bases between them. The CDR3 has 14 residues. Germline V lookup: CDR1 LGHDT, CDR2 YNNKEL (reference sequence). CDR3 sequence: CASSQSRGDSPLHF. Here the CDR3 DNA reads TGTGCCAGCAGCCAGTCCAGGGGTGATTCACCCCTCCACTTT.

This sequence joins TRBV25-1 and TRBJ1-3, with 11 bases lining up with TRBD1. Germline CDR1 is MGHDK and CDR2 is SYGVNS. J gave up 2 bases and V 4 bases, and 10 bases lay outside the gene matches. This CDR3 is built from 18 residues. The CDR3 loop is CASSAIPRDRGTGNTIYF. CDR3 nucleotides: TGTGCCAGCAGTGCAATCCCCCGGGACAGGGGGACTGGAAACACCATATATTTT.

CDR3 coding DNA: TGCGCCAGCAGCCTGGATAGCTTATATAATTCACCCCTCCACTTT. Encoded protein: CASSLDSLYNSPLHF. The V call is TRBV5-1, the J call TRBJ1-6, with unresolved D. The CDR3 sequence is 15 residues long. Germline loops: CDR1 SGHRS, CDR2 YFSETQ. Trimming took 4 bases from V and 4 from J, leaving 12 bases between them. The full variable domain, completed using reference TRBV5-1 and TRBJ1-6, is KAGVTQTPRYLIKTRGQQVTLSCSPISGHRSVSWYQQTPGQGLQFLFEYFSETQRNKGNFPGRFSGRQFSNSRSEMNVSTLELGDSALYLCASSLDSLYNSPLHFGNGTRLTVT.

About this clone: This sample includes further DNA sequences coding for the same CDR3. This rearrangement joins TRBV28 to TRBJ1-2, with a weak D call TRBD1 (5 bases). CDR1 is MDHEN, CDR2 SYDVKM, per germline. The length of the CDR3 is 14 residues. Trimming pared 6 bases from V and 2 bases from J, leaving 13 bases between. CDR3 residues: CASSLGAGNYGYTF. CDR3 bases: TGTGCCAGCAGCTTGGGCGCAGGGAACTATGGCTACACCTTC.